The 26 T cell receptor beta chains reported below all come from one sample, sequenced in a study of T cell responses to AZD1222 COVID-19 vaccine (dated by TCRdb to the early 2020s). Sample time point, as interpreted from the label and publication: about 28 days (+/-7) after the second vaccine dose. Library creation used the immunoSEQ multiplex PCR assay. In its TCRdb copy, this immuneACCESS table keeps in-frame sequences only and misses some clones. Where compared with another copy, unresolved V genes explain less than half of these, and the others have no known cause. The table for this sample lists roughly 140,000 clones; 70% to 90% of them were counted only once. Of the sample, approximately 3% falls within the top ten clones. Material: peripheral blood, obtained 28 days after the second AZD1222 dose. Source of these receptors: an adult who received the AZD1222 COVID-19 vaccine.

The CDR3 loop is CANILAGGRHEQFF. In DNA, the CDR3 is TGCGCCAACATACTAGCGGGAGGTCGCCATGAGCAGTTCTTC. This chain links TRBV5-1 with TRBJ2-1; TRBD2 agrees at 12 bases. Germline V gives CDR1 SGHRS, CDR2 YFSETQ. J gave up 8 bases and V 9 bases, and 9 bases lay outside the gene matches. This CDR3 spans 14 amino acids.

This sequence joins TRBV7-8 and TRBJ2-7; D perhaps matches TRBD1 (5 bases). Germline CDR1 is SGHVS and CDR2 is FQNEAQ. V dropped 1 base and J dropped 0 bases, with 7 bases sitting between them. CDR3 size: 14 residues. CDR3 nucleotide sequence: TGTGCCAGCAGCTTAGTAGGACACTCCTACGAGCAGTACTTC. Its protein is CASSLVGHSYEQYF.

The CDR3, as DNA: TGTGCCAGCAGTGTAAGAAGTGCAACTAATGAAAAACTGTTTTTT. Encoded protein: CASSVRSATNEKLFF. The chain joins TRBV27 to TRBJ1-4, with D uncertain. The CDR3 contains 15 residues. Per germline, CDR1 MNHEY and CDR2 SMNVEV (reference sequence). Trimming took 5 bases from V and 0 from J, leaving 10 bases between them.

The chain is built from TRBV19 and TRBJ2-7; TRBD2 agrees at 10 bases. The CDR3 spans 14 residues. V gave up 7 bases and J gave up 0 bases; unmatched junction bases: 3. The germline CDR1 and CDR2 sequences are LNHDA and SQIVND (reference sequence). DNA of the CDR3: TGTGCCAGTAAAACTAGCGGGGTCTCCTACGAGCAGTACTTC. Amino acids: CASKTSGVSYEQYF.

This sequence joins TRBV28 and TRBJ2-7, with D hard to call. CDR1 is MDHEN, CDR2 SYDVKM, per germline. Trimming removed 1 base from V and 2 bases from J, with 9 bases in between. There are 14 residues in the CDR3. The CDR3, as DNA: TGTGCCAGCAGTTTATCCGGACGTCCCTACGAGCAGTACTTC. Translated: CASSLSGRPYEQYF. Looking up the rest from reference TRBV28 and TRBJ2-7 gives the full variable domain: DVKVTQSSRYLVKRTGEKVFLECVQDMDHENMFWYRQDPGLGLRLIYFSYDVKMKEKGDIPEGYSVSREKKERFSLILESASTNQTSMYLCASSLSGRPYEQYFGPGTRLTVT.

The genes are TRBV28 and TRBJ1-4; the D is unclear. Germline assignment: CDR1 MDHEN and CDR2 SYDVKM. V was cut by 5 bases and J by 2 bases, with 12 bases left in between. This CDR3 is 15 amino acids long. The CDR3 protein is CASSPNTETNEKLFF. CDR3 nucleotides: TGTGCCAGCAGTCCTAACACAGAGACTAATGAAAAACTGTTTTTT.

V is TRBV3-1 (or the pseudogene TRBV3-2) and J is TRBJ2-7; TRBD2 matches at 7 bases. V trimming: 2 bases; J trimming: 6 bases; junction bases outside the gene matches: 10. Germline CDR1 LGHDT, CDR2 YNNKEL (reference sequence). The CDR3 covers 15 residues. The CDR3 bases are TGTGCCAGCAGCCAACAGAGTGCGGGGGTCCTCGAGCAGTACTTC. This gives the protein CASSQQSAGVLEQYF.

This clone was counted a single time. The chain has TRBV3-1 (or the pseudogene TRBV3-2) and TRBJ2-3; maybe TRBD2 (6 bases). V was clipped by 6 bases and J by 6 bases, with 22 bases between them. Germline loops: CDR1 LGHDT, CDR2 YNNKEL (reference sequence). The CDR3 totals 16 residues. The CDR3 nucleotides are TGTGCCAGCAGAGGACTGGGCGGGGCCTCCCGGGATACGCAGTATTTT. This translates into CASRGLGGASRDTQYF.

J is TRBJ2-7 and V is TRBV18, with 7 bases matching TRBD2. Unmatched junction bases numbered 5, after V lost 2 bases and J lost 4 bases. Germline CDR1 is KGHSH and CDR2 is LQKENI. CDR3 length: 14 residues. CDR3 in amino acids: CASSPVGGVYEQYF. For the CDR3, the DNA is TGTGCCAGCTCACCAGTGGGGGGGGTGTACGAGCAGTACTTC.

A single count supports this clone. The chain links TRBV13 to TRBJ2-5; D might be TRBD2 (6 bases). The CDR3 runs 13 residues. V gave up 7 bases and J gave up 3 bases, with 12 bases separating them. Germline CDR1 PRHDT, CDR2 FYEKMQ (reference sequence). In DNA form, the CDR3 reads TGTGCCAGCAAAATTTGGGGGGAAGAGACCCAGTACTTC. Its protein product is CASKIWGEETQYF.

The DNA of the CDR3 is TGTGCCAGCAGCCAAGATTATCCGGGACAGGGTTCCAAAAACATTCAGTACTTC. Its protein product is CASSQDYPGQGSKNIQYF. The chain uses TRBV3-1 (or the pseudogene TRBV3-2) and TRBJ2-4; 9 bases agree with TRBD1. V trimming: 0 bases; J trimming: 2 bases; junction bases outside the gene matches: 8. The CDR3 has 18 amino acids. The germline V gene has CDR1 LGHDT and CDR2 YNNKEL (reference sequence).

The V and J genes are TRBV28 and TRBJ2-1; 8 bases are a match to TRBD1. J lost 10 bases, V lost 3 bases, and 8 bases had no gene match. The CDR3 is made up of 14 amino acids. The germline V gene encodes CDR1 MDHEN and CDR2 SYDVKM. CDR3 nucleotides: TGTGCCAGCAGTTTGTTACAGGGGGTTGAAGAGCAGTTCTTC. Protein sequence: CASSLLQGVEEQFF.

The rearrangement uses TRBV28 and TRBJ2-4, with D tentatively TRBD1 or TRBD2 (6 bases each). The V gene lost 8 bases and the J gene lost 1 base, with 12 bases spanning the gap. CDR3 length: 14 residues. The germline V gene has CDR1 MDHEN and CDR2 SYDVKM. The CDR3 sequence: CASGGGRAKNIQYF. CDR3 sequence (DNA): TGTGCCAGCGGAGGGGGTCGGGCCAAAAACATTCAGTACTTC.

The CDR3 coding sequence is TGTGCCAGCAGCTTAGTTGTCGGGAGTGGGTCACCCCTCCACTTT. This codes for CASSLVVGSGSPLHF. The V gene is TRBV7-2, the J gene TRBJ1-6; D unclear. The germline V gene has CDR1 SGHTA and CDR2 FQGNSA. Trimming cost V 1 base and J 10 bases, with 14 bases left between them. CDR3 length: 15 amino acids.

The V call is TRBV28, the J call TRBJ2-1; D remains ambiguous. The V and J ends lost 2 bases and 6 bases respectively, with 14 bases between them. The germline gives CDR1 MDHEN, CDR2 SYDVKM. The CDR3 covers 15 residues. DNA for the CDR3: TGTGCCAGCAGTTTAGCCGTGGCCTTCATCAATGAGCAGTTCTTC. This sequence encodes CASSLAVAFINEQFF.

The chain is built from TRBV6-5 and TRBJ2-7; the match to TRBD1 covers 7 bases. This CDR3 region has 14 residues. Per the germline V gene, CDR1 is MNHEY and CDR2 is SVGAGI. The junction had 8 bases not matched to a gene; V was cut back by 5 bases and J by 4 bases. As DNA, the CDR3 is TGTGCCAGCAGTACCCGGGACAGAGCTTACGAGCAGTACTTC. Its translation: CASSTRDRAYEQYF.

In DNA, the CDR3 is TGCGCCAGCAGCTTGGGGGCCTCCTACAATGAGCAGTTCTTC. Translated: CASSLGASYNEQFF. V gene TRBV5-1 combines with J gene TRBJ2-1; no firm D call. CDR1 is SGHRS and CDR2 is YFSETQ in the germline V gene. The CDR3 consists of 14 residues. Trimming took off 0 bases at V and 0 bases at J, with 4 bases between the two ends.

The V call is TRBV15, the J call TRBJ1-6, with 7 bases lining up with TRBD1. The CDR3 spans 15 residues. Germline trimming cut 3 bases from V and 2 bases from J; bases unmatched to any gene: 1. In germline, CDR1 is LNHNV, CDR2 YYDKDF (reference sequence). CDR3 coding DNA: TGTGCCACCAGCAGTGGGACAGCCTATAATTCACCCCTCCACTTT. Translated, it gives CATSSGTAYNSPLHF.

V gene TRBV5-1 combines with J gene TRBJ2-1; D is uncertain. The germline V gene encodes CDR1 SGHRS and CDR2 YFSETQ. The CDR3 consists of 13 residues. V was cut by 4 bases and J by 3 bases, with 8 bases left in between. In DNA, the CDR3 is TGCGCCAGCAGCCCGGAAGGCTACAATGAGCAGTTCTTC. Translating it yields CASSPEGYNEQFF. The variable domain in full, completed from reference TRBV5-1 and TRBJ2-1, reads KAGVTQTPRYLIKTRGQQVTLSCSPISGHRSVSWYQQTPGQGLQFLFEYFSETQRNKGNFPGRFSGRQFSNSRSEMNVSTLELGDSALYLCASSPEGYNEQFFGPGTRLTVL.

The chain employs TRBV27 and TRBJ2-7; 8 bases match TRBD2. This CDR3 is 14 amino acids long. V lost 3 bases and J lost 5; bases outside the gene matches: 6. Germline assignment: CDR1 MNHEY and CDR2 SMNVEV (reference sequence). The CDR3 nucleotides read TGTGCCAGCAGTTTGGGACGGGGGGGTGACGAGCAGTACTTC. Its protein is CASSLGRGGDEQYF.

CDR3 DNA: TGTGCCAGCAGTCTAGTGGGGGGGCCCACAGATACGCAGTATTTT. The encoded protein is CASSLVGGPTDTQYF. The rearrangement links TRBV7-6 to TRBJ2-3, with D perhaps TRBD2 (7 bases). This CDR3 has 15 residues. V lost 6 bases to trimming and J lost 2 bases, with 15 bases between them. Germline loops: CDR1 SGHVS, CDR2 FNYEAQ.

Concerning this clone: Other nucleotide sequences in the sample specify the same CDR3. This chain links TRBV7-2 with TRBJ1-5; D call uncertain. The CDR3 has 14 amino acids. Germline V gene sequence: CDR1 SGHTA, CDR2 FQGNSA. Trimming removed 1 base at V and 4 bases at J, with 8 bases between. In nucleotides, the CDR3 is TGTGCCAGCAGCTTAGAGGCAGGAAATCAGCCCCAGCATTTT. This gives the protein CASSLEAGNQPQHF.

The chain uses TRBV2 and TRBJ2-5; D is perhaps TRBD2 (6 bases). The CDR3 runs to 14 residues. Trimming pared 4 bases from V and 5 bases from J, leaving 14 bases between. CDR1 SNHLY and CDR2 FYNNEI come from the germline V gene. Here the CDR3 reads CASSGAGLLETQYF. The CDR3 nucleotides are TGTGCCAGCAGTGGCGCGGGGCTTCTGGAGACCCAGTACTTC.

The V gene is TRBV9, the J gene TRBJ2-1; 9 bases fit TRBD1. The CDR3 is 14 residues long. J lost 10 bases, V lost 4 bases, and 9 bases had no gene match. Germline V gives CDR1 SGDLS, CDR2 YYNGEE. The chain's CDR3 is CASSWGQGGMEQFF. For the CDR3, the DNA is TGTGCCAGCAGCTGGGGACAGGGAGGGATGGAGCAGTTCTTC.

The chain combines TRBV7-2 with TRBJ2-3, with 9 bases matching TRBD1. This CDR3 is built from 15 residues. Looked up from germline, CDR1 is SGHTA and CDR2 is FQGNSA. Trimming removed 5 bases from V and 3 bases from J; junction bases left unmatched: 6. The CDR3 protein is CASSNRQGGTDTQYF. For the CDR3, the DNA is TGTGCCAGCAGCAATAGACAGGGGGGGACAGATACGCAGTATTTT.

The CDR3 region has the DNA TGCGCCAGCAGCTTGCAGGGAGCCAACACTGAAGCTTTCTTT. This sequence encodes CASSLQGANTEAFF. V usage is TRBV5-1 and J usage is TRBJ1-1; TRBD1 might be the D (5 bases). This CDR3 spans 14 amino acids. Trimming pared 1 base from V and 2 bases from J, leaving 9 bases between. In germline, CDR1 is SGHRS, CDR2 YFSETQ. Combining the CDR3 with reference TRBV5-1 and TRBJ1-1 gives the whole variable domain KAGVTQTPRYLIKTRGQQVTLSCSPISGHRSVSWYQQTPGQGLQFLFEYFSETQRNKGNFPGRFSGRQFSNSRSEMNVSTLELGDSALYLCASSLQGANTEAFFGQGTRLTVV.